The text below deals with one T cell receptor beta chain. Antigen specificity is unknown. This specimen comes from a study of identical twins. Study observations and caveats: Twin pairs had excess sharing that was weaker in beta out-of-frame sequences.

One entry per CDR3 protein, called by TCRdb with MiXCR from the 5' RACE reads. The profile shows some 440,000 distinct CDR3 sequences, approximately 24% of them singletons. These data also formed part of another study, on T cells expressing NK-cell markers. That study reports: Among eight sequenced donors, seven carried HCMV seropositivity while one was seronegative. These clonotypes additionally ranked first within the CD3+CD56-NKG2C+ fraction of a handful of donors.

The specimen was CD4+ T cells sorted from blood. The sequence derives from a woman younger than 30 in good health.

The CDR3 is CASSYSSGRPGRYGYTF. As DNA, the CDR3 is TGTGCCAGCAGTTACTCGAGCGGGCGCCCCGGAAGGTATGGCTACACCTTC. V gene TRBV6-5 combines with J gene TRBJ1-2; D gene unclear. The CDR3 sequence is 17 residues long. The V end lost 0 bases, the J end lost 5 bases, and 19 bases lay between the germline ends. CDR1 and CDR2 (germline): MNHEY, SVGAGI.